The subject of this entry is one TCR beta chain. Its antigen is still unknown. Qualities for individual bases were not recorded, and no much larger clone is one base off. These data come from a study of CD8 T cells in ankylosing spondylitis (dated by TCRdb to about 2017). Background for the entire study: The study set out to find disease-linked TCR variants by profiling T cell receptor beta repertoires in ankylosing spondylitis patients and healthy donors. Peripheral blood samples were taken, and synovial fluid was additionally collected from ankylosing spondylitis patients. The full study cohort was made up of about two dozen ankylosing spondylitis patients and 108 healthy donors.

Instrument on record: Illumina HiSeq 2500. TCR beta libraries were prepared by quantitative 5'-RACE with molecular barcodes. The study's own analysis went as follows. To identify disease-linked TCR variants, a new computational method was used, one built on a probabilistic model of VDJ rearrangement. TCRdb reprocessing: public reads trimmed at Q25 with fastp, clones called with MiXCR, in-frame beta chains kept. Duplicate CDR3 protein sequences are folded into a single record with the most common DNA and genes. Here the V and J calls rest on TCRdb's processing, not on the authors' analysis. This sample holds 330,000 or so distinct CDR3 sequences; 7% to 9% were observed only once. About 14% of the sample comes from the top ten. Points the paper makes about the study in general: According to the report, matched synovial fluid samples from ankylosing spondylitis patients were significantly enriched for the disease-linked clones. In peripheral blood, the disease-linked clones were found at relatively low frequencies and had a CD8+ phenotype. A TCR beta motif made up of eight or nine highly homologous amino acid variants appeared to be characteristic of blood from ankylosing spondylitis patients. Some TCR beta motif variants had previously been reported in synovial fluid and blood of reactive arthritis patients, which suggested common disease-initiation mechanisms.

Its CDR3 holds 19 amino acids, cysteine through phenylalanine. Of the read, only the CDR3 DNA is kept; its 57 bases are in frame from base 1. The germline V gene (reference sequence) supplies CDR1 LGHDT and CDR2 YNNKEL. V is shortened by 3 bases, J by 2 bases, and the region joining them spans 26 bases. This clonotype was sampled from a male donor with ankylosing spondylitis. The V and J segments used are TRBV3-1 and TRBJ2-7; the D gene may be TRBD1 or TRBD2, since each aligns over 7 bases. Sequencing was carried out using blood, either unsorted or a sorted T cell fraction (not recorded which). The CDR3 protein sequence reads: CASSHPRGGGTEFTYEQYF. The sequence in DNA is TGTGCCAGCAGCCACCCTAGGGGAGGGGGCACAGAGTTTACCTACGAGCAGTACTTC.